This entry is about one T cell receptor (beta chain). TCRdb's table, derived via immunoSEQ multiplex PCR, lists solely in-frame clones and lacks some. Seen here are more than 95,000 clones, approximately 89% observed once, and the top ten hold 1.5% to 2%. The data were taken from a study of cytomegalovirus exposure and HLA in healthy donors. The validation cohort, a group of 120 subjects, included the donors and was separate from the approximately 680-subject first cohort. Trimming took 2 bases from V and 1 from J; bases not matched to a gene: 12. CDR1 is MDHEN and CDR2 is SYDVKM in the germline V gene. This CDR3 has 18 residues.

The sequencing sample was made of PBMCs. The source is a man aged 18 to 30 in good health and CMV-seronegative. The chain uses TRBV28 and TRBJ2-3; 7 bases match TRBD1. Here the CDR3 DNA reads TGTGCCAGCAGTTTAATTGGGGCGACAGGGACGGGCACAGATACGCAGTATTTT. Its protein is CASSLIGATGTGTDTQYF.